The clone carrying this T cell receptor (beta chain) was seen once. Its target is not known. V shed 0 bases and J shed 1 base, with 12 bases lying between them. The CDR3 covers 16 residues. Per germline, CDR1 SGHRS and CDR2 YFSETQ. The sample comes from a study of cytomegalovirus exposure and HLA in healthy donors. The PCR used 60 Vbeta and 13 Jbeta primers. Sequencing was performed with immunoSEQ multiplex PCR; in TCRdb, only in-frame clones are kept and a portion is missing. This table has around 230,000 clones, about 88% appearing once. Study findings and constraints: For most subjects, TCR beta sequences were reported to predict HLA-A and HLA-B alleles with accuracy. In an earlier analysis, most TCR beta V segments were productive about 87% or about 30% of the time.

This TCR was sampled from a girl aged 2 to 10 in good health and CMV-seronegative. The chain has TRBV5-1 and TRBJ2-3, with a weak D call TRBD2 (5 bases). The sequenced sample consisted of PBMCs. CDR3 residues: CASSLEGSRGTDTQYF. Here the CDR3 DNA reads TGCGCCAGCAGCTTGGAAGGGAGCCGGGGCACAGATACGCAGTATTTT.